This T cell receptor beta chain was sequenced for a study of blood T cell repertoires in COVID-19. Study-level information: COVID-19 samples from acute and convalescent phases originated in the United States, Italy and Spain. The analysed material was cDNA or gDNA that came from T cells, B-cell-depleted T cells, or PBMCs.

TCRdb's copy holds only in-frame clones and misses some; the assay was immunoSEQ multiplex PCR. The sample holds approximately 160,000 clones; 77% are singletons and the top ten take around 3%. Within the sample, this clone is medium-sized. Trimming left V 5 bases short and J 3 bases short, with 14 bases between. The length of the CDR3 is 15 residues. Looked up from germline, CDR1 is LGHDT and CDR2 is YNNKEL (reference sequence). This TCR derives from a man between 65 and 85 years old with acute or convalescent COVID-19. Material: peripheral blood. The V gene is TRBV3-1 (or the pseudogene TRBV3-2), the J gene TRBJ1-3; D may be TRBD1 (6 bases). The CDR3 nucleotides are TGTGCCAGCAGCACCACAGGGAAGGTTGGAAACACCATATATTTT. Translating gives CASSTTGKVGNTIYF.